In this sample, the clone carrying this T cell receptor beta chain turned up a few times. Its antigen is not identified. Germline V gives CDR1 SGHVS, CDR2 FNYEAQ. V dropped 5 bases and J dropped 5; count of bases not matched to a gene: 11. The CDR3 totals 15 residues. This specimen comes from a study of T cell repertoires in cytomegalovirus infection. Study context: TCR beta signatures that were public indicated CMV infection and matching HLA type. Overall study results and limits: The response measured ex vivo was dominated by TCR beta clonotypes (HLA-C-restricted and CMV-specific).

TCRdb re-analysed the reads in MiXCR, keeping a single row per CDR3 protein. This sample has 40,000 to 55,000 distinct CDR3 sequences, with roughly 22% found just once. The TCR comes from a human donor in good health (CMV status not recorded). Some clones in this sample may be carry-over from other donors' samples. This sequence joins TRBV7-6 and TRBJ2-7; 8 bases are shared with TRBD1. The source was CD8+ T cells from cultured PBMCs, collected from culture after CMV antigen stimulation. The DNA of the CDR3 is TGTGCCAGCAGCCCGCGGACAGGGTTGGCACACGAGCAGTACTTC. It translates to CASSPRTGLAHEQYF.